This T cell receptor beta chain was captured in a study of lymphopenia after photon versus proton radiotherapy. The protocol was immunoSEQ multiplex PCR, while the TCRdb copy is restricted to in-frame clones and leaves out a portion. The repertoire holds under 20,000 clones, with 90% to 95% as singletons. The V gene end was trimmed by 4 bases and the J gene end by 5 bases; junction bases not matched to a gene: 16. This CDR3 comprises 17 residues. Germline V gene data show CDR1 as SGHRS and CDR2 as YFSETQ. This clone showed up just a few times. This clonotype originated in a man in his sixties with pancreatic cancer. Sequenced here: peripheral blood, sampled from a patient treated with photon-based radiotherapy. The chain is built from TRBV5-1 and TRBJ2-5, with 8 bases that match TRBD1. The CDR3, as DNA: TGCGCCAGCAGCCAGACACCCGGACAGGGCGTCCGTGAGACCCAGTACTTC. This translates into CASSQTPGQGVRETQYF.